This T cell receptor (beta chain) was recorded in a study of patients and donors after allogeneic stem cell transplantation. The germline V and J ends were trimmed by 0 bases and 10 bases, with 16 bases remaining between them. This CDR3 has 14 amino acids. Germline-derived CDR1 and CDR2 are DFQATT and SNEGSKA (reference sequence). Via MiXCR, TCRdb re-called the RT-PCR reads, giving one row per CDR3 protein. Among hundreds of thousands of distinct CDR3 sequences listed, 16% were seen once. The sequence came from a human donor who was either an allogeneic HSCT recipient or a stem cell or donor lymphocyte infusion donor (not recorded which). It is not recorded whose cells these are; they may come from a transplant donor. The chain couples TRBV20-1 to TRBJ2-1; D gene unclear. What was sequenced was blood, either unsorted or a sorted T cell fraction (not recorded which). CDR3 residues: CSARDPYVLLEQFF. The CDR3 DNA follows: TGCAGTGCTAGAGACCCGTACGTACTTTTAGAGCAGTTCTTC.